This T cell receptor (beta chain) came from a study of T cell responses to AZD1222 COVID-19 vaccine. Study-wide results and limits: Nearly half of the spike-specific TCRs reportedly recognize variant regions that carry no mutations. Donors were mostly white British, more females; clonal diversity possibly underestimated. Spike-specific TCR repertoires showed rising breadth and depth after two AZD1222 doses.

This CDR3 comprises 11 residues. V was shortened by 4 bases and J by 8 bases, with 12 bases between the two germline ends. Looked up from germline, CDR1 is SQVTM and CDR2 is ANQGSEA. Libraries were prepared by immunoSEQ multiplex PCR; TCRdb keeps only in-frame clonotypes and omits some of them. The repertoire has about 140,000 clones, roughly 92% of them found once; the top ten carry about 5.5%. About this clone: Its cognate antigen is unknown.

The sequencing here drew on peripheral blood, taken on day 0 of AZD1222 vaccination. This receptor was taken from an adult in good health. This chain joins TRBV29-1 and TRBJ2-7; D gene uncertain. Written as DNA, the CDR3 is TGCAGCGTTGCCAGTAGTCAAAAGCAGTACTTC. Translation gives CSVASSQKQYF.